This T cell receptor (beta chain) came from a study of blood T cell repertoires in COVID-19. Study-level background: The United States, Italy and Spain were the sources of the acute and convalescent COVID-19 samples. PBMCs, B-cell-depleted T cells, or T cells were the source of the cDNA or gDNA that made up the material.

Original processing methods: Reference gene primer amplification yielded estimated nucleated cell counts. The repertoire was sequenced with immunoSEQ multiplex PCR; TCRdb's copy has only in-frame clones and lacks some. For V, J and clone size, that table is used; D and trimming come from the DNA. This repertoire shows around 250,000 clones, 86% found once; its top ten account for around 6.5%. Germline CDR1 SGDLS, CDR2 YYNGEE. V lost 0 bases, J lost 0 bases, and 13 bases lay in between. The CDR3 loop spans 17 amino acids. The sequence was obtained from a man aged 55-75 years with acute or convalescent COVID-19. The sequencing input was peripheral blood. V and J are TRBV9 and TRBJ1-3; D gene uncertain. CDR3 amino acids: CASSVELRPDSGNTIYF. CDR3 sequence (DNA): TGTGCCAGCAGCGTAGAGCTCAGGCCGGACTCTGGAAACACCATATATTTT. The full variable domain, completed using reference TRBV9 and TRBJ1-3, is DSGVTQTPKHLITATGQRVTLRCSPRSGDLSVYWYQQSLDQGLQFLIQYYNGEERAKGNILERFSAQQFPDLHSELNLSSLELGDSALYFCASSVELRPDSGNTIYFGEGSWLTVV.